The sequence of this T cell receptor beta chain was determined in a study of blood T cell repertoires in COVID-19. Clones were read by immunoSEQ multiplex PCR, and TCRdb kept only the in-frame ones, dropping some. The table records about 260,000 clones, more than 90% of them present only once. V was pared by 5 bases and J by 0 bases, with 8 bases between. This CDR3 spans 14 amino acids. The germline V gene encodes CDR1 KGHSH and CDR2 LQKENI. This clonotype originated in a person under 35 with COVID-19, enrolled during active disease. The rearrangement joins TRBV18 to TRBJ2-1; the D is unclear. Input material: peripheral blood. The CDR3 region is CASSSSSSYNEQFF. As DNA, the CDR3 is TGTGCCAGCTCATCGTCCAGCTCCTACAATGAGCAGTTCTTC.